This TCR beta chain appears in the sequencing data of a study of identical twins. V lost 4 bases to trimming and J lost 4 bases; unmatched junction nucleotides: 11. This CDR3 has 16 amino acids. TCRdb redid the calling of the 5' RACE reads with MiXCR, one entry per CDR3 protein. The sample contains 650,000 to 750,000 distinct CDR3 sequences, 20% to 25% of which appear only once. The sample also formed part of further work on T cells expressing NK-cell markers.

The sequence was collected from a woman aged 18-29 years in good health. This chain links TRBV12-3 or TRBV12-4 with TRBJ2-3, with 7 positions matching TRBD1. The sequencing sample was made of PBMCs. The CDR3 region is CASSSTGAPGPDTQYF. The CDR3 bases are TGTGCCAGCAGTTCAACAGGGGCCCCTGGGCCAGATACGCAGTATTTT.